This TCR beta chain was sequenced for a study of T cell repertoires in cytomegalovirus infection. Whole-study results and caveats: HLA-C-restricted CMV clonotypes gave the most frequent clonotype in two of eight donors. The study identified carriers of CMV plus the relevant HLA from cumulative public TCR beta family frequency.

This clonotype was recorded a few times. The antigen remains unidentified. Each CDR3 protein gets one entry after TCRdb re-called the reads with MiXCR. Of approximately 97,000 distinct CDR3 sequences listed, 16% were seen once; the top ten hold roughly 8%. The germline gives CDR1 LNHDA, CDR2 SQIVND (reference sequence). V lost 8 bases to trimming and J lost 5 bases, with 12 bases between them. The length of the CDR3 is 12 residues. Specimen: PBMCs. The receptor's source is a human donor in good health (CMV status not recorded). Some clones in this sample may be carry-over from other donors' samples. The rearrangement uses TRBV19 and TRBJ2-5; maybe TRBD1 (6 bases). The CDR3 DNA is TGTGCCAGTGGACAGTTGGGGGAGACCCAGTACTTC. Translation: CASGQLGETQYF. The complete variable domain, with remaining parts taken from reference TRBV19 and TRBJ2-5, reads DGGITQSPKYLFRKEGQNVTLSCEQNLNHDAMYWYRQDPGQGLRLIYYSQIVNDFQKGDIAEGYSVSREKKESFPLTVTSAQKNPTAFYLCASGQLGETQYFGPGTRLLVL.